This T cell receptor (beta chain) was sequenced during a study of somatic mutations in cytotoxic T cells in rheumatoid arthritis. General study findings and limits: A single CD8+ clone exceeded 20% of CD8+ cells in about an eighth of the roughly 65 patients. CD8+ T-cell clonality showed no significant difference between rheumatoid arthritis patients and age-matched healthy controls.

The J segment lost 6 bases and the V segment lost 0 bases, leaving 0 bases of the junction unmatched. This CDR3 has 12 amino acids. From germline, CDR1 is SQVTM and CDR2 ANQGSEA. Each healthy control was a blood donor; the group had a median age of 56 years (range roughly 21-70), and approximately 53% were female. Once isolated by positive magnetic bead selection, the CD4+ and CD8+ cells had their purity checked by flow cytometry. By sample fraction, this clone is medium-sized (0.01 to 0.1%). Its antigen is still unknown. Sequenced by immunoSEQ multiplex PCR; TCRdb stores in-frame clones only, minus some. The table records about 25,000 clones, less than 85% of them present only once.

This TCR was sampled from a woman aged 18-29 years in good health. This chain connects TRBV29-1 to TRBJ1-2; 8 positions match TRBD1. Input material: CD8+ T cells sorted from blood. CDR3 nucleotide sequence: TGCAGCGTTGAAGAACAGGGGGATGGCTACACCTTC. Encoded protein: CSVEEQGDGYTF.